This T cell receptor beta chain originates from a study of cytomegalovirus exposure and HLA in healthy donors. Germline-derived CDR1 and CDR2 are SNHLY and FYNNEI. Trimming took 5 bases from V and 5 from J; bases not matched to a gene: 3. The length of the CDR3 is 12 residues. Study-level findings and limits: Earlier analysis looked at TCR beta V segments, and most were productive about 87% or about 30% of the time. Per published reports, the classifier diagnosed cytomegalovirus status with high specificity and sensitivity. TCR beta V- and J-gene trimming, according to a later analysis, was linked to a missense DCLRE1C variant.

The PCR ran on 60 Vbeta and 13 Jbeta primers. The table came from immunoSEQ multiplex PCR; TCRdb's copy has only in-frame clones and leaves some out. The sample is made up of approximately 80,000 clones, and the top ten hold 1.1% of it. A remark on this clone: Its antigen is undetermined.

The clonotype was recovered from a woman aged 25-40 years in good health and CMV-seronegative. The material sequenced was PBMCs. The chain joins TRBV2 to TRBJ2-7, with 7 positions matching TRBD1. The CDR3 DNA sequence: TGTGCCAGCAGTTTACAGGGGAACGAGCAGTACTTC. This sequence encodes CASSLQGNEQYF.